The clone carrying this T cell receptor (beta chain) was picked up a small number of times. The antigen is not known. The record originates from a study of CD8 T cells in ankylosing spondylitis. Making the TCR beta libraries involved quantitative 5'-RACE with molecular barcodes. TCRdb processed the 5' RACE reads anew with MiXCR; each CDR3 protein has one entry. Among some 130,000 distinct CDR3 sequences listed, around 9.3% were seen once. Points from the study as a whole: Certain motif variants had earlier appeared in reactive arthritis synovial fluid and blood. The authors reported significant enrichment of disease-linked clones in matched ankylosing spondylitis synovial fluid.

Trimming pared 3 bases from V and 1 base from J, leaving 18 bases between. This CDR3 comprises 17 residues. From germline, CDR1 is KGHSH and CDR2 LQKENI. This sequence joins TRBV18 and TRBJ1-1; tentative D call: TRBD1 (5 bases). The clonotype originates from a male donor with ankylosing spondylitis or in good health (not recorded which). Sequenced material: blood, either unsorted or a sorted T cell fraction (not recorded which). The CDR3 DNA reads TGTGCCAGCTCACCCACCGGTATGGGACGAGAGAACACTGAAGCTTTCTTT. Translation gives CASSPTGMGRENTEAFF.